These 26 T cell receptor beta chains were all obtained from the same sample, sequenced in a study of graft-versus-host responses after intestinal transplantation (dated by TCRdb to about 2021). The method behind the library was the immunoSEQ multiplex PCR assay. Sourced from immuneACCESS, this table was stored by TCRdb with only in-frame sequences that have V and J called. A share of the clones is absent; for the studies checked, an unresolved V gene accounts for under half, and the remainder has no known explanation. Across this sample there are 40,000 or so clones, with over 85% seen only once. Around 7% of the sample belongs to the ten largest clones. Specimen: PBMCs, collected 267 days after transplant. The receptors derive from a human patient who received an intestinal transplant, so some T cells may come from the graft donor.

The V and J genes are TRBV5-8 and TRBJ2-3, with TRBD2 matching 11 bases. This CDR3 has 16 amino acids. Germline V gene sequence: CDR1 SGHTS, CDR2 YDEGEE. Trimming at V came to 5 bases and at J to 3 bases, leaving 8 bases not matched to a gene. DNA of the CDR3: TGTGCCAGCAGGCCGACGACTAGCGGGGTGACAGATACGCAGTATTTT. Protein product: CASRPTTSGVTDTQYF. Together with reference TRBV5-8 and TRBJ2-3, the CDR3 gives the full variable domain: EAGVTQSPTHLIKTRGQQATLRCSPISGHTSVYWYQQALGLGLQFLLWYDEGEERNRGNFPPRFSGRQFPNYSSELNVNALELEDSALYLCASRPTTSGVTDTQYFGPGTRLTVL.

This clone was picked up a small number of times. This chain joins TRBV6-1 and TRBJ1-4; D is possibly TRBD1 (6 bases). Trimming pared 1 base from V and 10 bases from J, leaving 16 bases between. This CDR3 is built from 15 residues. Germline V gene sequence: CDR1 MNHNS, CDR2 SASEGT. The DNA for the CDR3 is TGTGCCAGCAGTGAAGACGGGGGAGGAGGGGGAAAACTGTTTTTT. Its protein product is CASSEDGGGGGKLFF.

The chain uses TRBV6-1 and TRBJ2-5; 9 nucleotides line up with TRBD1. Germline CDR1 reads MNHNS; CDR2 reads SASEGT. V trimming: 6 bases; J trimming: 1 base; junction bases outside the gene matches: 3. This CDR3 is 14 amino acids long. For the CDR3, the DNA is TGTGCCAGCAGGATGACAGGGGGCCAAGAGACCCAGTACTTC. It encodes CASRMTGGQETQYF.

The V gene is TRBV25-1, the J gene TRBJ2-3, with D possibly TRBD2 on 7 matching bases. V lost 2 bases and J 5 bases, leaving 17 bases between the germline ends. CDR3 length: 16 residues. Germline CDR1 and CDR2: MGHDK and SYGVNS. The CDR3, as DNA: TGTGCCAGCAGTGAAAGGTGGGGGGGCCATAAAGATACGCAGTATTTT. Translation gives CASSERWGGHKDTQYF.

The chain has TRBV7-8 and TRBJ2-1, with D perhaps matching TRBD1 (6 bases). Trimming took 2 bases from V and 3 from J, leaving 8 bases between them. Germline V gene data show CDR1 as SGHVS and CDR2 as FQNEAQ. This CDR3 is 14 amino acids long. CDR3 amino acids: CASSLQDSYNEQFF. The CDR3 DNA reads as TGTGCCAGCAGCTTACAGGACAGCTACAATGAGCAGTTCTTC.

V usage is TRBV19 and J usage is TRBJ2-2; 8 bases line up with TRBD1. The CDR3 is 15 amino acids. Germline CDR1 is LNHDA and CDR2 is SQIVND (reference sequence). V lost 7 bases to trimming and J lost 7 bases; unmatched junction nucleotides: 11. The CDR3 DNA reads TGTGCCAGTAACACTCAGGGGGCCCGTCACGGGGAGCTGTTTTTT. Its protein product is CASNTQGARHGELFF.

This chain links TRBV6-1 with TRBJ1-2; 7 bases map to TRBD1. This CDR3 has 15 residues. The junction had 8 bases not matched to a gene; V was cut back by 3 bases and J by 4 bases. Germline lookup yields CDR1 MNHNS and CDR2 SASEGT. In DNA, the CDR3 is TGTGCCAGCAGTGAGAGGAAGGGACAGTTCTATGGCTACACCTTC. This gives the protein CASSERKGQFYGYTF.

CDR3 nucleotide sequence: TGTGCCAGCAGTTACGGAGGTAGCTCCTACAATGAGCAGTTCTTC. This translates into CASSYGGSSYNEQFF. The chain joins TRBV6-5 to TRBJ2-1, with a possible D match to TRBD2 (5 bases). Germline assignment: CDR1 MNHEY and CDR2 SVGAGI. V lost 2 bases to trimming and J lost 0 bases, with 8 bases between them. CDR3 length: 15 amino acids.

V usage is TRBV11-2 and J usage is TRBJ2-7; 7 bases align to TRBD2. The germline V gene encodes CDR1 SGHAT and CDR2 FQNNGV. J gave up 0 bases and V 2 bases, and 10 bases lay outside the gene matches. This CDR3 contains 17 residues. For the CDR3, the DNA is TGTGCCAGCAGCTTACGGGCTAGCGGACCGAGCTCCTACGAGCAGTACTTC. Translated: CASSLRASGPSSYEQYF.

The V gene is TRBV19, the J gene TRBJ1-1, with D possibly being TRBD1 (5 bases). This CDR3 is built from 16 residues. Between the trimmed V and J ends, which lost 8 bases and 1 base, there was a span of 20 bases. CDR1 and CDR2 from the germline V gene are LNHDA and SQIVND (reference sequence). CDR3 loop: CASQILGADKNTEAFF. Written as DNA, the CDR3 is TGTGCCAGTCAAATCCTTGGGGCAGACAAGAACACTGAAGCTTTCTTT. Supplemented by reference TRBV19 and TRBJ1-1, the full variable domain reads DGGITQSPKYLFRKEGQNVTLSCEQNLNHDAMYWYRQDPGQGLRLIYYSQIVNDFQKGDIAEGYSVSREKKESFPLTVTSAQKNPTAFYLCASQILGADKNTEAFFGQGTRLTVV.

V usage is TRBV18 and J usage is TRBJ1-6, with D uncertain. V lost 4 bases and J lost 7, with 23 bases in between. The germline V gene has CDR1 KGHSH and CDR2 LQKENI. This CDR3 is built from 18 residues. CDR3 sequence (DNA): TGTGCCAGCTCACTCAACCCCCCGGGCGGCAGGAGGAATTCACCCCTCCACTTT. This encodes CASSLNPPGGRRNSPLHF.

The chain uses TRBV5-1 and TRBJ2-1; TRBD2 agrees at 14 bases. The CDR3 runs 14 residues. Germline V lookup: CDR1 SGHRS, CDR2 YFSETQ. V lost 5 bases to trimming and J lost 9 bases; unmatched junction nucleotides: 4. DNA of the CDR3: TGCGCCAGCAGTGGGACTAGCGGGGGAGGTGAGCAGTTCTTC. Encoded protein: CASSGTSGGGEQFF.

The chain uses TRBV30 and TRBJ1-2; 10 positions agree with TRBD1. The length of the CDR3 is 13 residues. J gave up 6 bases and V 8 bases, and 9 bases lay outside the gene matches. Germline V gene data show CDR1 as GTSNPN and CDR2 as SVGIG (reference sequence). The chain's CDR3 is CAGGRGTGDGYTF. DNA for the CDR3: TGTGCCGGGGGGCGGGGGACAGGGGATGGCTACACCTTC. Looking up the rest from reference TRBV30 and TRBJ1-2 gives the full variable domain: SQTIHQWPATLVQPVGSPLSLECTVEGTSNPNLYWYRQAAGRGLQLLFYSVGIGQISSEVPQNLSASRPQDRQFILSSKKLLLSDSGFYLCAGGRGTGDGYTFGSGTRLTVV.

The chain couples TRBV7-3 to TRBJ2-2; TRBD1 agrees at 7 bases. V trimming: 5 bases; J trimming: 0 bases; junction bases outside the gene matches: 3. The CDR3 is 15 residues long. Germline V CDR1 and CDR2: SGHTA, FQGTGA. In DNA form, the CDR3 reads TGTGCCAGCAGCAAAGGACAGGCGAACACCGGGGAGCTGTTTTTT. Protein product: CASSKGQANTGELFF.

In DNA form, the CDR3 reads TGTGCCAGCAGCCCCCTCGGCGGCTGGGGGTATAGTACATACAATGAGCAGTTCTTC. Its protein is CASSPLGGWGYSTYNEQFF. The rearrangement uses TRBV14 and TRBJ2-1; D may match TRBD1 or TRBD2 (5 bases each). This CDR3 region has 19 residues. The ends were cut back, 4 bases at V and 4 bases at J, with 26 bases in the middle. Germline CDR1 SGHDN, CDR2 FVKESK.

This chain links TRBV6-6 with TRBJ2-1; D possibly corresponds to TRBD2 (5 bases). Germline V gene lookup returns CDR1 MNHNY and CDR2 SVGAGI (reference sequence). The CDR3 extends over 12 amino acids. Between the trimmed V and J ends, which lost 10 bases and 5 bases, there was a span of 12 bases. The DNA of the CDR3 is TGTGCCACCAAAATCGGGGACAATGAGCAGTTCTTC. It encodes CATKIGDNEQFF.

The chain carries TRBV6-1 and TRBJ1-5; 8 nucleotides line up with TRBD1. CDR1 MNHNS and CDR2 SASEGT come from the germline V gene. After removal of 3 bases from V and 9 bases from J, the junction contained 7 bases not matched to a gene. This CDR3 has 14 residues. CDR3 nucleotides: TGTGCCAGCAGTGATGGACAGGGAGGAAGGCCCCAGCATTTT. It encodes CASSDGQGGRPQHF.

The V gene is TRBV5-1, the J gene TRBJ2-5; D is possibly TRBD1 or TRBD2 (5 bases each). Germline V gene lookup returns CDR1 SGHRS and CDR2 YFSETQ. The V gene lost 4 bases and the J gene lost 6 bases, with 10 bases spanning the gap. The CDR3 length is 12 residues. CDR3 region: CASSRSGQTQYF. The DNA of the CDR3 is TGCGCCAGCAGCCGATCGGGGCAGACCCAGTACTTC.

The chain joins TRBV30 to TRBJ1-6; the D is unclear. This CDR3 has 12 amino acids. CDR1 is GTSNPN and CDR2 is SVGIG in the germline V gene (reference sequence). V was shortened by 2 bases and J by 12 bases, with 11 bases between the two germline ends. This CDR3 reads CAWSKDGRPLHF. For the CDR3, the DNA is TGTGCCTGGAGTAAGGACGGCCGACCCCTCCACTTT.

The chain joins TRBV7-2 to TRBJ1-1, with D unresolved. Trimming stripped 5 bases from V and 0 bases from J, with 13 bases between. The CDR3 length is 15 residues. Germline lookup yields CDR1 SGHTA and CDR2 FQGNSA. CDR3 sequence: CASSLARTVNTEAFF. CDR3 nucleotides: TGTGCCAGCAGCCTCGCTCGGACGGTGAACACTGAAGCTTTCTTT.

CDR3 sequence: CASSRTGHEQYF. Here the CDR3 DNA reads TGTGCCAGCAGTCGGACAGGGCACGAGCAGTACTTC. The chain carries TRBV6-6 and TRBJ2-7, with 8 positions matching TRBD1. The V segment lost 5 bases and the J segment 5 bases; nucleotides outside the gene matches: 2. The CDR3 has 12 residues. Per germline, CDR1 MNHNY and CDR2 SVGAGI (reference sequence).

This clone appeared once. The CDR3 region has the DNA TGCGCCAGCAGCCCTACGCTGCGCGGGGGGGCCGTCCCCTACAATGAGCAGTTCTTC. Translated, it gives CASSPTLRGGAVPYNEQFF. The J gene is TRBJ2-1, the V gene TRBV5-1; 9 nucleotides match TRBD2. Germline lookup yields CDR1 SGHRS and CDR2 YFSETQ. The CDR3 runs 19 residues. J lost 2 bases, V lost 4 bases, and 16 bases had no gene match.

This chain joins TRBV2 and TRBJ2-1, with a possible D match to TRBD2 (6 bases). V lost 7 bases and J lost 0, with 10 bases in between. The CDR3 spans 14 residues. The germline V gene has CDR1 SNHLY and CDR2 FYNNEI. The DNA for the CDR3 is TGTGCCAGCATCGGGACTTCCTCCTACAATGAGCAGTTCTTC. Protein: CASIGTSSYNEQFF.

The chain joins TRBV2 to TRBJ1-5, with TRBD1 as a possible D gene (5 bases). The germline gives CDR1 SNHLY, CDR2 FYNNEI. This CDR3 has 13 amino acids. Trimming pared 5 bases from V and 5 bases from J, leaving 10 bases between. CDR3 bases: TGTGCCAGCAGTCTCGACAGCCATCAGCCCCAGCATTTT. Translation: CASSLDSHQPQHF.

The genes are TRBV6-5 and TRBJ1-2, with 8 bases matching TRBD1. V lost 10 bases and J lost 2; bases outside the gene matches: 12. The CDR3 totals 15 residues. Germline CDR1 and CDR2: MNHEY and SVGAGI. CDR3 sequence: CATTLLHRGNYGYTF. CDR3 coding DNA: TGTGCCACCACCCTCCTTCACAGGGGGAACTATGGCTACACCTTC.

The chain uses TRBV6-1 and TRBJ2-1, with a tentative D call TRBD2 (5 bases). The length of the CDR3 is 15 residues. The V gene lost 7 bases and the J gene lost 0 bases, with 13 bases spanning the gap. Germline CDR1 is MNHNS and CDR2 is SASEGT. CDR3 DNA sequence: TGTGCCAGCAAATGGACTCTATTCTCCTACAATGAGCAGTTCTTC. This codes for CASKWTLFSYNEQFF.